This entry lists 30 T cell receptor beta chains sequenced from one sample in a study of tumor-infiltrating lymphocytes in primary liver carcinoma. Between roughly 17 and 31 mg of unsorted bulk tissue served as the source from which RNA and DNA were co-extracted. Researchers generated TCR beta cDNA from 500 ng of total RNA, relying on a constant-region primer. Each TCR beta library was derived from three nested multiplex PCR rounds that employed slightly modified ARM-PCR. Rounds one and two of PCR, each of around 11 cycles, were primed with TRBV1-TRBV30 forward primers and a C-beta reverse primer. TCRdb analysed the multiplex PCR reads with MiXCR anew, one entry per CDR3 protein. The table has about 37,000 distinct CDR3 sequences, 75% seen once; the top ten hold under 45%. The sequenced sample was tumor-adjacent normal liver tissue. The receptors shown here come from a man aged 40-49 years with primary liver carcinoma and hepatitis B virus infection.

This clonotype appeared a single time. The chain couples TRBV7-9 to TRBJ2-7; 10 bases match TRBD2. Germline lookup yields CDR1 SEHNR and CDR2 FQNEAQ (reference sequence). The CDR3 has 20 amino acids. The V gene end was trimmed by 3 bases and the J gene end by 6 bases; junction bases not matched to a gene: 23. CDR3 DNA sequence: TGTGCCAGCAGCTTTCCTAAACTAGCGGGGACGAAAATTGTCAGTGGCGAGCAGTACTTC. This sequence encodes CASSFPKLAGTKIVSGEQYF.

Note on this clonotype: At one boundary the junction diverges from the germline segment, which might be a read error. The rearrangement links TRBV30 to TRBJ1-1; D not resolved. Looked up from germline, CDR1 is GTSNPN and CDR2 is SVGIG (reference sequence). This CDR3 contains 13 residues. As DNA, the CDR3 is TGTGCTTGGAGTATCGGGAAGGCCGGTGAAGCTTTCTTT. Protein sequence: CAWSIGKAGEAFF.

As regards this clonotype: This likely comes from a read error, as the CDR3 has no conserved phenylalanine or tryptophan at its end. V gene TRBV29-1 combines with J gene TRBJ2-5, with a tentative D call TRBD2 (5 bases). This CDR3 is 14 amino acids long. V gave up 6 bases and J gave up 0 bases, with 14 bases separating them. Looked up from germline, CDR1 is SQVTM and CDR2 is ANQGSEA. The DNA of the CDR3 is TGCAGCGTCGGAGGCGGGTTGGACCAAGAGACCCAGTACCTC. Its translation is CSVGGGLDQETQYL.

Worth noting for this clonotype: A read error may produce the germline difference seen at one junction end. The chain recombines TRBV11-1 with TRBJ2-1; D unresolved. The CDR3 runs 15 residues. CDR1 SGHAT and CDR2 FQDESV come from the germline V gene (reference sequence). CDR3 sequence reads: CASSDSTSSCNGQFF. In DNA form, the CDR3 reads TGTGCCAGCAGCGACTCTACCTCATCCTGCAATGGGCAGTTCTTC.

At least ten counts were recorded for this clonotype. The rearrangement uses TRBV5-1 and TRBJ2-1; D is uncertain. Trimming removed 4 bases from V and 3 bases from J, with 11 bases in between. Germline V gives CDR1 SGHRS, CDR2 YFSETQ. The CDR3 length is 14 residues. The CDR3 is CASSPLEYYNEQFF. The CDR3 DNA sequence: TGCGCCAGCAGCCCCCTAGAGTACTACAATGAGCAGTTCTTC.

The chain combines TRBV11-2 with TRBJ2-5, with 10 bases aligning to TRBD2. The CDR3 has 17 residues. Germline V gene lookup returns CDR1 SGHAT and CDR2 FQNNGV. With V trimmed by 6 bases and J by 8 bases, 18 bases remained unmatched. The CDR3 spells CASSLRLAGGSSETQYF. The CDR3 DNA reads TGTGCCAGCAGTTTAAGACTAGCGGGTGGCTCGAGCGAAACCCAGTACTTC.

A remark on this clonotype: At one end the junction does not follow the germline gene, possibly because of a read error. The genes are TRBV6-1 and TRBJ2-1; 7 bases line up with TRBD1. The germline V gene encodes CDR1 MNHNS and CDR2 SASEGT. The CDR3 runs 15 residues. CDR3 DNA: TGTGCCGGCATCGTGACAGGGAGCTCCTACAATGAGCAATTCTTC. It codes for CAGIVTGSSYNEQFF.

This chain connects TRBV29-1 to TRBJ1-2, with 8 positions matching TRBD1. The CDR3 spans 13 residues. With 7 bases clipped from V and 7 bases from J, the junction kept 11 bases outside the gene matches. CDR1 SQVTM and CDR2 ANQGSEA come from the germline V gene. The CDR3 spells CSADGRGPSGYTF. DNA of the CDR3: TGCAGCGCTGACGGCAGGGGGCCTTCTGGCTACACCTTC.

Comments on this clonotype: The germline gene is not matched at one end of the junction; a read error may be the cause. The chain is built from TRBV4-3 and TRBJ2-7; unclear D gene. This CDR3 contains 13 residues. Germline-derived CDR1 and CDR2 are LGHNA and YSLEER. CDR3 sequence: CASGQVVSYKQYF. CDR3 nucleotide sequence: TGCGCCAGCGGCCAAGTAGTTTCCTACAAGCAGTACTTC.

The chain combines TRBV28 with TRBJ2-1; 12 bases are shared with TRBD2. Germline CDR1 MDHEN, CDR2 SYDVKM. The CDR3 loop spans 16 amino acids. V shed 8 bases, J shed 8 bases, and the junction held 13 bases outside the gene matches. This CDR3 is CASGRLLAGGRDEQFF. The CDR3 DNA is TGTGCCAGCGGTCGCCTTCTAGCGGGAGGGCGGGATGAGCAGTTCTTC.

V and J are TRBV1 and TRBJ2-1; the DNA was not used to check the table's D call, TRBD2. TRBV1 is reported as a pseudogene. The CDR3 is made up of 16 amino acids. CDR3 bases: TGCACCGGCAGCCAAGACGCTAAAGCAGCGGGATATGAACAGTTCTTC. Amino acid sequence: CTGSQDAKAAGYEQFF.

The V call is TRBV27, the J call TRBJ1-1, with TRBD1 matching over 7 bases. Germline values: CDR1 MNHEY, CDR2 SMNVEV (reference sequence). The V segment lost 5 bases and the J segment 5 bases; nucleotides outside the gene matches: 14. The CDR3 runs 16 residues. In nucleotides, the CDR3 is TGTGCCAGCAGTCGAGGGACAGCCAGGGGAAATACTGAAGCTTTCTTT. Protein sequence: CASSRGTARGNTEAFF.

This clonotype was detected only a few times. This chain connects TRBV5-4 to TRBJ2-1; possible D gene TRBD2, 6 bases. V lost 0 bases and J 5 bases, leaving 24 bases between the germline ends. Per the germline V gene, CDR1 is SGHNT and CDR2 is YYREEE (reference sequence). CDR3 length: 19 residues. CDR3 in amino acids: CASSLGLWSSGQEHNEQFF. DNA for the CDR3: TGTGCCAGCAGCTTGGGGTTGTGGAGTAGCGGCCAAGAACACAATGAGCAGTTCTTC.

The rearrangement uses TRBV6-4 and TRBJ2-1; D perhaps matches TRBD2 (5 bases). Trimming pared 9 bases from V and 8 bases from J, leaving 23 bases between. This CDR3 has 15 amino acids. Germline V gene sequence: CDR1 MRHNA, CDR2 SNTAGT. The CDR3 sequence: CASSAESPTTHEQFF. In DNA, the CDR3 is TGTGCCAGTAGCGCGGAATCTCCTACAACGCATGAGCAGTTCTTC.

As regards this clonotype: Relative to the germline gene, one junction end is altered; a read error may explain this. The chain is built from TRBV11-2 and TRBJ2-4; TRBD1 agrees at 10 bases. The CDR3 loop spans 14 amino acids. Germline V gene data show CDR1 as SGHAT and CDR2 as FQNNGV. CDR3 residues: CASSPGTGDKIQYF. As DNA, the CDR3 is TGTGCCAGCAGCCCCGGGACAGGGGATAAGATTCAGTACTTT.

In the case of this clonotype: A much larger clonotype is one base distant, so this may be a read error. The V and J genes are TRBV2 and TRBJ1-1; D gene ambiguous. Germline assignment: CDR1 SNHLY and CDR2 FYNNEI. Between the trimmed V and J ends, which lost 9 bases and 3 bases, there was a span of 5 bases. This CDR3 region has 10 residues. CDR3 sequence: CASWHTEAFF. CDR3 in DNA: TGTGCCAGTTGGCACACTGAAGCTTTCTTT.

A few counts support this clonotype. V usage is TRBV6-2 or TRBV6-3 and J usage is TRBJ2-3; D possibly corresponds to TRBD1 (5 bases). Germline assignment: CDR1 MNHEY and CDR2 SVGEGT. V lost 3 bases to trimming and J lost 15 bases, with 22 bases between them. This CDR3 is built from 14 residues. CDR3 residues: CASSYDSLRNMQYF. CDR3 coding DNA: TGTGCCAGCAGTTATGACAGCCTACGGAATATGCAATATTTT.

To note about this clonotype: A read error is possible here, since a much larger clone lies one base away. V is TRBV2 and J is TRBJ1-2; no clear D. This CDR3 region has 14 residues. V shed 1 base and J shed 7 bases, with 13 bases lying between them. The germline V gene encodes CDR1 SNHLY and CDR2 FYNNEI. CDR3 DNA sequence: TGTGCCAGCAGTGAAGATCTGGGGAACGGTGGCTACACCTTC. It is translated as CASSEDLGNGGYTF.

To note about this clonotype: At one of its ends the junction is not consistent with the germline gene, which may arise from a read error. The chain employs TRBV7-6 and TRBJ2-3, with D perhaps matching TRBD2 (6 bases). The CDR3 runs 15 residues. CDR1 and CDR2 from the germline V gene are SGHVS and FNYEAQ. The CDR3 bases are TGCGCCAGCAGCTTAGGCGGCGGGATTTCAGGTTCGCAGTATTTT. It specifies CASSLGGGISGSQYF.

As regards this clonotype: The junction does not match germline at one end; this may be a read error. The chain carries TRBV7-9 and TRBJ1-2; 11 bases align to TRBD1. The CDR3 has 14 amino acids. The germline CDR1 and CDR2 sequences are SEHNR and FQNEAQ (reference sequence). The CDR3 DNA is TGTACCAGCAGATGGGACAGGGGGTTTCATGACCACACCTTC. It yields the protein CTSRWDRGFHDHTF.

About this clonotype: The CDR3 carries no conserved terminal phenylalanine or tryptophan, so it likely arises from a read error. The DNA is left out, because the CDR3 cannot be placed on it with certainty; the CDR3 is given as TCRdb lists it. The chain combines TRBV6-5 with TRBJ2-1; the table's D call, TRBD2, has no DNA check behind it. Looked up from germline, CDR1 is MNHEY and CDR2 is SVGAGI. Both ends counted, the CDR3 spans 13 residues. The chain's CDR3 is CARGSGRAGEQSS.

The chain combines TRBV5-5 with TRBJ2-3; 10 bases agree with TRBD2. CDR1 is SGHKS, CDR2 YYEKEE, per germline (reference sequence). Trimming took 4 bases from V and 6 from J; bases not matched to a gene: 11. This CDR3 is built from 16 residues. The CDR3 DNA sequence: TGTGCCAGCAGCCCCTTAGCAGCGGGAGGGAGGGATACGCAGTATTTT. This translates into CASSPLAAGGRDTQYF.

About this clonotype: A junction boundary mismatches the germline segment, possibly from a read error. This chain joins TRBV5-4 and TRBJ2-7; tentatively, D is TRBD1 (6 bases). CDR1 SGHNT and CDR2 YYREEE come from the germline V gene (reference sequence). CDR3 length: 14 amino acids. The CDR3, as DNA: TGCGCCAGCAGCTCAAGGGACATCCCCTACGAGGAGTACTTC. Protein: CASSSRDIPYEEYF.

For this clonotype: One end of the junction varies from germline; a read error may be responsible. The V gene is TRBV7-9, the J gene TRBJ1-5; no firm D call. Germline V gene data show CDR1 as SEHNR and CDR2 as FQNEAQ (reference sequence). This CDR3 spans 15 amino acids. Here the CDR3 reads CASSSSEVSNQPKHF. The DNA for the CDR3 is TGTGCCAGCAGCTCCTCAGAGGTTAGCAATCAGCCCAAGCATTTT. Combining the CDR3 with reference TRBV7-9 and TRBJ1-5 gives the whole variable domain DTGVSQNPRHKITKRGQNVTFRCDPISEHNRLYWYRQTLGQGPEFLTYFQNEAQLEKSRLLSDRFSAERPKGSFSTLEIQRTEQGDSAMYLCASSSSEVSNQPKHFGDGTRLSIL.

Of note for this clonotype: Relative to the germline gene, one junction end is altered; a read error may explain this. The rearrangement links TRBV5-5 to TRBJ2-5; weak D call: TRBD2 (6 bases). The CDR3 length is 15 residues. Germline V gives CDR1 SGHKS, CDR2 YYEKEE (reference sequence). The CDR3 DNA sequence: TGTGCCAGCAGCTTGATACTATCGGGGGAAGAGACCCACTACTTC. This translates into CASSLILSGEETHYF.

This chain links TRBV29-1 with TRBJ1-1; D remains ambiguous. The CDR3 is 11 residues long. Germline CDR1 and CDR2: SQVTM and ANQGSEA. V was shortened by 7 bases and J by 6 bases, with 12 bases between the two germline ends. CDR3 loop: CSGHGIAEAFF. The CDR3 coding sequence is TGCAGCGGCCATGGGATAGCTGAAGCTTTCTTT. The whole variable domain, remainder taken from reference TRBV29-1 and TRBJ1-1, is SAVISQKPSRDICQRGTSLTIQCQVDSQVTMMFWYRQQPGQSLTLIATANQGSEATYESGFVIDKFPISRPNLTFSTLTVSNMSPEDSSIYLCSGHGIAEAFFGQGTRLTVV.

The sample holds many counts of this clonotype. The CDR3 loop is CASSEEAAGANVLTF. CDR3 DNA: TGTGCCAGCAGTGAAGAGGCAGCTGGGGCCAACGTCCTGACTTTC. The V call is TRBV25-1, the J call TRBJ2-6; the D is unclear. Trimming left V 2 bases short and J 2 bases short, with 7 bases between. This CDR3 has 15 residues. The germline gives CDR1 MGHDK, CDR2 SYGVNS.

A note on this clonotype: Germline is not matched at one junction end, which may reflect a read error. The chain couples TRBV11-1 to TRBJ2-4; 13 bases line up with TRBD2. Germline V gene lookup returns CDR1 SGHAT and CDR2 FQDESV (reference sequence). The CDR3 extends over 17 amino acids. CDR3 DNA: TGTGCCAGCAGCTTTCCCGGGACTAGCGGGACTAAAAACATTCAGAACTTT. Encoded protein: CASSFPGTSGTKNIQNF. The full variable domain, in which reference TRBV11-1 and TRBJ2-4 provide the parts outside the CDR3, is EAEVAQSPRYKITEKSQAVAFWCDPISGHATLYWYRQILGQGPELLVQFQDESVVDDSQLPKDRFSAERLKGVDSTLKIQPAELGDSAMYLCASSFPGTSGTKNIQNFGAGTRLSVL.

The V and J genes are TRBV4-2 and TRBJ1-1, with unresolved D. Germline assignment: CDR1 LGHNA and CDR2 YNFKEQ. Trimming removed 4 bases from V and 5 bases from J, with 14 bases in between. This CDR3 contains 14 residues. For the CDR3, the DNA is TGTGCCAGCAGCCGGGTGAATTGGGGAACTGAAGCTTTCTTT. This sequence encodes CASSRVNWGTEAFF.

Of note for this clonotype: It is unclear where the CDR3 begins or ends on the DNA, so no DNA is shown, and the CDR3 is as TCRdb lists it. V is TRBV6-1 and J is TRBJ2-1; TRBD1, as called in the table, went unchecked against the DNA. The CDR3 adds up to 14 amino acids, both ends counted. Per the germline V gene, CDR1 is MNHNS and CDR2 is SASEGT. The CDR3 protein is CASSFGQGNNEHFF.